This T cell receptor beta chain was sequenced during a study of blood T cell repertoires in COVID-19. Sequencing used immunoSEQ multiplex PCR; TCRdb keeps in-frame clones, though not all of them. Of a few hundred thousand clones listed, around 86% are singletons. V was trimmed by 7 bases and J by 2 bases, leaving 12 bases between them. Germline V lookup: CDR1 MNHEY, CDR2 SVGAGI. This CDR3 is built from 14 residues. The sequenced sample was PBMCs or T cells enriched from blood (not recorded which). The TCR originated in a man in his forties who had recovered from COVID-19. The J gene is TRBJ1-5, the V gene TRBV6-5, with D hard to call. The CDR3 region has the DNA TGTGCCAGCACCTCCGGAGACCGCAATCAGCCCCAGCATTTT. It specifies CASTSGDRNQPQHF.